This entry describes one T cell receptor (beta chain). What it binds is unknown. These data belong to a study of identical twins. Using its own MiXCR run on the 5' RACE reads, TCRdb lists one record per CDR3 protein. The sample holds 1.5 million to 2 million distinct CDR3 sequences, under 35% seen once. The study's findings and limits: Conclusions were based on cross-sectional statistical analysis, without following the same donors. Sequences that were out-of-frame, alpha and twin-shared displayed an excess of low generation probability.

Per the germline V gene, CDR1 is MDHEN and CDR2 is SYDVKM. V lost 5 bases to trimming and J lost 13 bases; unmatched junction nucleotides: 12. CDR3 size: 14 residues. Source material: cord blood. This receptor was taken from a newborn girl in good health. The chain recombines TRBV28 with TRBJ2-4; 9 bases align to TRBD2. The CDR3 reads CASSTPSGMEEQYF. In nucleotides, the CDR3 is TGTGCCAGCAGTACTCCTAGCGGGATGGAAGAGCAGTACTTC.